This TCR beta chain came from a study of beta chain features in type 1 diabetes. Findings of the study overall: Patients with Type 1 diabetes showed moderately but significantly shorter TCRB CDR3s in all four CD4+ subsets. Within patients, naive, central memory and Treg TCRB repertoires seemed more similar than within healthy donors.

Expressed TCRB transcripts were sequenced because the entire RNA isolate underwent reverse transcription. The assay was immunoSEQ multiplex PCR, and TCRdb's table has in-frame clones only and misses some. The sample lists 300,000 or so clones, more than 13% seen once, with 0.015% to 0.02% in the top ten. CDR3 length equals 13 residues. V gave up 5 bases and J gave up 4 bases, with 12 bases separating them. CDR1 MNHEY and CDR2 SVGAGI come from the germline V gene. With respect to this clone: Its antigen is undetermined.

The rearrangement links TRBV6-5 to TRBJ2-7; D not certain. The sequenced sample consisted of naive CD4+ T cells from blood. This TCR was recovered from a man younger than 45 with type 1 diabetes. The DNA of the CDR3 is TGTGCCAGCAGTCCTCATGAGTGGTACGAGCAGTACTTC. This codes for CASSPHEWYEQYF.